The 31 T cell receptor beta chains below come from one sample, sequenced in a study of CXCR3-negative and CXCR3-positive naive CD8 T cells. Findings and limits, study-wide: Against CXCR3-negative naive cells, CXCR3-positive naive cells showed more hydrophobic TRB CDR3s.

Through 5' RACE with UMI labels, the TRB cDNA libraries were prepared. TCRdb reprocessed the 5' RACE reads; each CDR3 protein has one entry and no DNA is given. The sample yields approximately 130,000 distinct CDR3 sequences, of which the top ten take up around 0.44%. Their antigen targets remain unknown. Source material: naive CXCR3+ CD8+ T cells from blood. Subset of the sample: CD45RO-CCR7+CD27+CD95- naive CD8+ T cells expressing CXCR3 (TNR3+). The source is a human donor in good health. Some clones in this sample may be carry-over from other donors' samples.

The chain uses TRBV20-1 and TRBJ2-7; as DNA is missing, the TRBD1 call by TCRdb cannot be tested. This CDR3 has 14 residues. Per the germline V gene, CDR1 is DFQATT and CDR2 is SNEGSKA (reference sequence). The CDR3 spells CSADMDRGLYEQYF.

This CDR3 is CASSPGTVSNQPQHF. The chain recombines TRBV18 with TRBJ1-5; no DNA is available, so the TRBD1 call from TCRdb remains unchecked. Germline-derived CDR1 and CDR2 are KGHSH and LQKENI. There are 15 residues in the CDR3.

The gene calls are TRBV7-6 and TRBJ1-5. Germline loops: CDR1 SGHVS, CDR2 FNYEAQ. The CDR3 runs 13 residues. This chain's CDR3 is CASSLSSNQPQHF.

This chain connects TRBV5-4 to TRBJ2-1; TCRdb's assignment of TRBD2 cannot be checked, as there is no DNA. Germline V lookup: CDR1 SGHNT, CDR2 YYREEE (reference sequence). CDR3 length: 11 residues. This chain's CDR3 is CATLAGNEQFF.

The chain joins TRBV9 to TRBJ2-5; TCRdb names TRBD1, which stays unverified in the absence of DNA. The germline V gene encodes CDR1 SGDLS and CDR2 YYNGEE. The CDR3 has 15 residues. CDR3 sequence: CASSVGGQVKETQYF.

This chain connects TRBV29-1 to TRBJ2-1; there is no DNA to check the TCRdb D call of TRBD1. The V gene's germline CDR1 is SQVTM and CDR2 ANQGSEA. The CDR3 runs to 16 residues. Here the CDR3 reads CSVGVPTGRSPHEQFF.

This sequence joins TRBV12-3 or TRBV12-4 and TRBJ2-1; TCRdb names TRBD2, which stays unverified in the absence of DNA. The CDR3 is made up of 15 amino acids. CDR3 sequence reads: CASSPGLAENNEQFF.

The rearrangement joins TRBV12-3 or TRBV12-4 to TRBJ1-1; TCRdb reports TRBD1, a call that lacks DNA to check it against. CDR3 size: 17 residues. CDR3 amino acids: CASSPTGTGGRFTEAFF.

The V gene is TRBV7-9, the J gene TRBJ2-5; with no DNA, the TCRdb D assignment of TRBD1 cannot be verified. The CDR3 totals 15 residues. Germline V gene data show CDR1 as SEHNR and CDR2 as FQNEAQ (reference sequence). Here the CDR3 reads CASSLGQGKEETQYF.

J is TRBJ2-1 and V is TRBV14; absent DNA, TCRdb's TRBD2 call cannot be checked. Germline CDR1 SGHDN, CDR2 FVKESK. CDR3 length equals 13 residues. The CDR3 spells CASSGLAVGEQFF.

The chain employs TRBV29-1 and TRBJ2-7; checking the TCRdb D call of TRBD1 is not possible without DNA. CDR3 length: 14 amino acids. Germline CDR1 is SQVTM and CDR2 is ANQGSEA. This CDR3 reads CSVVGTGGMDEQYF.

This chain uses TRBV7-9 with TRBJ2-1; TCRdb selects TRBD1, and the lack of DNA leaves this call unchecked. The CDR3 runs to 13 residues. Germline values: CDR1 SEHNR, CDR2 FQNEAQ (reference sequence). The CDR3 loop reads CASSPEERNEQFF.

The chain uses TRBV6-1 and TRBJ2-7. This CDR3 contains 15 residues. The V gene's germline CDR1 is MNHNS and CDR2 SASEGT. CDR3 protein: CASSEGVFSSYEQYF.

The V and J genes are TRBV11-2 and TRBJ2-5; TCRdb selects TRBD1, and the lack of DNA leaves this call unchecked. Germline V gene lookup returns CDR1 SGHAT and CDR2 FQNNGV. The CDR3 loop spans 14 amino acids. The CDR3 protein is CASSLQGGGETQYF.

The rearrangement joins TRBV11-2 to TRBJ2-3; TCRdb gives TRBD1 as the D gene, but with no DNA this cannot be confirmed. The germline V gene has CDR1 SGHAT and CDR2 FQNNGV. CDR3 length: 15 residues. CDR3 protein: CASSLVGGSTDTQYF.

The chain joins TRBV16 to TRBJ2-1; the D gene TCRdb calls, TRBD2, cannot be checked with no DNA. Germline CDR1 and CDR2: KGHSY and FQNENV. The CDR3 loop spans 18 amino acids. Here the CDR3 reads CASSQSGTSGSSYNEQFF. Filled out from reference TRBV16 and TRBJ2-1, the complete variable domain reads GEEVAQTPKHLVRGEGQKAKLYCAPIKGHSYVFWYQQVLKNEFKFLISFQNENVFDETGMPKERFSAKCLPNSPCSLEIQATKLEDSAVYFCASSQSGTSGSSYNEQFFGPGTRLTVL.

The CDR3 here is CAISEELDRETQYF. The V call is TRBV10-3, the J call TRBJ2-5; as DNA is missing, the TRBD1 call by TCRdb cannot be tested. This CDR3 is built from 14 residues. Per germline, CDR1 ENHRY and CDR2 SYGVKD.

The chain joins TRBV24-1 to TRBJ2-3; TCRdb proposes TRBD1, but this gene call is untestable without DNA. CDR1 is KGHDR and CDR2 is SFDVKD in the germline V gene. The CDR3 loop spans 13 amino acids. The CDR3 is CATGGPLTDTQYF.

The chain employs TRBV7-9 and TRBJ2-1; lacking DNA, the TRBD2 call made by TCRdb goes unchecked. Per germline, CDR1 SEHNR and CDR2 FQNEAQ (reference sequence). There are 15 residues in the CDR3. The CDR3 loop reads CASSLSLAGEDEQFF. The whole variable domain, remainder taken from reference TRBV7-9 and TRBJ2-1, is DTGVSQNPRHKITKRGQNVTFRCDPISEHNRLYWYRQTLGQGPEFLTYFQNEAQLEKSRLLSDRFSAERPKGSFSTLEIQRTEQGDSAMYLCASSLSLAGEDEQFFGPGTRLTVL.

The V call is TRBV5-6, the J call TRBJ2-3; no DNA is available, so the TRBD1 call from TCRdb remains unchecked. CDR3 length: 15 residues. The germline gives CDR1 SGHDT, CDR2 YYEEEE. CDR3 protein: CAGSLATGPTDTQYF.

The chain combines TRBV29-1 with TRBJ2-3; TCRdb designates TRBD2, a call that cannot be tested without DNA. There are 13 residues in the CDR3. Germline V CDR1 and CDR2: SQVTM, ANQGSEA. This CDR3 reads CSVDSAGIDTQYF.

The CDR3 spells CASNADYYEQYF. The chain carries TRBV28 and TRBJ2-7. This CDR3 has 12 residues. CDR1 is MDHEN and CDR2 is SYDVKM in the germline V gene.

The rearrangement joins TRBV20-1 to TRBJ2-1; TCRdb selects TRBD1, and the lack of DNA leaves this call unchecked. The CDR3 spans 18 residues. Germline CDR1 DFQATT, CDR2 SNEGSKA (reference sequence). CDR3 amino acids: CSARGQPFQGAIGNEQFF.

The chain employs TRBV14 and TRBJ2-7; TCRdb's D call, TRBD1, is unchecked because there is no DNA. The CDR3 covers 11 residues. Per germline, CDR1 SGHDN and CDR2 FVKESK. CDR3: CASSPGGEQYF.

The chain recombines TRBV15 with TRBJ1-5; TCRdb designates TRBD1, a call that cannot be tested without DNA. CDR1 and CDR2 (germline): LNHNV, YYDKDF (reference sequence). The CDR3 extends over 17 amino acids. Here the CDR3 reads CATSSKSGWDRLQPQHF.

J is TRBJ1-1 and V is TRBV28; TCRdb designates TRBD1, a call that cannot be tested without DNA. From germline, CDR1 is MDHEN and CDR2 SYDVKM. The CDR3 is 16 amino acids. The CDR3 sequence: CASSLAGTGGLTEAFF. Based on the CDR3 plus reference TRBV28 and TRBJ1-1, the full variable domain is DVKVTQSSRYLVKRTGEKVFLECVQDMDHENMFWYRQDPGLGLRLIYFSYDVKMKEKGDIPEGYSVSREKKERFSLILESASTNQTSMYLCASSLAGTGGLTEAFFGQGTRLTVV.

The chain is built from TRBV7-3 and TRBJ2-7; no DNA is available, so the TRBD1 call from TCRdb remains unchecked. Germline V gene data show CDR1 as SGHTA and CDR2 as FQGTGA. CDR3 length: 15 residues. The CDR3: CASSPGTDFGHEQYF.

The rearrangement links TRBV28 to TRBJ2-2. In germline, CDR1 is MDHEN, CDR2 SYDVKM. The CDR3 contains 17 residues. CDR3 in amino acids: CASSLSLDVTNTGELFF.

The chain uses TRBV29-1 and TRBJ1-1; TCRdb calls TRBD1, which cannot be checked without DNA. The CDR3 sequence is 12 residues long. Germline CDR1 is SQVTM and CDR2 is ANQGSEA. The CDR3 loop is CSSFDRGIEAFF.

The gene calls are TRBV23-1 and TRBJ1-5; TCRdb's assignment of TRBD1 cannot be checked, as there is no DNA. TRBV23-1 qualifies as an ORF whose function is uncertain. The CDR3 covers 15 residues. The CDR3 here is CASSQDRVFYQPQHF.

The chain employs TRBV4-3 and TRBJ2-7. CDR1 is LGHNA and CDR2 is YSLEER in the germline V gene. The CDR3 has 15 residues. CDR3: CASSQDLPSSYEQYF.